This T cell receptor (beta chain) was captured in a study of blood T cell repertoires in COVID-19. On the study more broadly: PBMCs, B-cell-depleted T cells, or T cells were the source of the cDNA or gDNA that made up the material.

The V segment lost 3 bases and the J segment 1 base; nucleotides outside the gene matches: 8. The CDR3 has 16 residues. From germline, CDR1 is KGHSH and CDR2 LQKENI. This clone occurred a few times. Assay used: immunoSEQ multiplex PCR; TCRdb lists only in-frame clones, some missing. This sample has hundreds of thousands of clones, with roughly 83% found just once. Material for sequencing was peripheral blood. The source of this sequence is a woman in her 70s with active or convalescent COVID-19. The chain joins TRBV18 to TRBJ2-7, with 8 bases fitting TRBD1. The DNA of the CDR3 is TGTGCCAGCTCACCGGCCCCGACAGGGGCTTCCTACGAGCAGTACTTC. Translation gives CASSPAPTGASYEQYF.